Following are 12 T cell receptor beta chains from one sample sequenced in a study of cytomegalovirus exposure and HLA in healthy donors. The PCR employed 60 Vbeta primers together with 13 Jbeta primers. Here immunoSEQ multiplex PCR was the method, and the copy in TCRdb shows in-frame clones only, minus some. Here the sample spans 140,000 to 150,000 clones, approximately 80% being singletons. Sequencing input: PBMCs. These TCRs come from a woman aged 60-70 years in good health and CMV-seropositive.

The gene calls are TRBV7-2 and TRBJ2-2; no clear D. The germline gives CDR1 SGHTA, CDR2 FQGNSA. The CDR3 has 13 residues. The V and J ends lost 2 bases and 7 bases respectively, with 8 bases between them. CDR3 amino acids: CASSLWAGGELFF. The CDR3 DNA reads TGTGCCAGCAGCTTATGGGCCGGCGGGGAGCTGTTTTTT.

The V gene is TRBV19, the J gene TRBJ2-2; 11 bases fit TRBD2. Germline V gives CDR1 LNHDA, CDR2 SQIVND (reference sequence). The CDR3 totals 19 residues. The V segment lost 8 bases and the J segment 5 bases; nucleotides outside the gene matches: 19. The CDR3, as DNA: TGTGCCAGTCGCTCGTTGGGACTAGCGGACACCAAGGGTACCGGGGAGCTGTTTTTT. Its translation: CASRSLGLADTKGTGELFF.

In its sample, this clone was seen once. The chain is built from TRBV7-2 and TRBJ2-2; D remains unclear. Germline-derived CDR1 and CDR2 are SGHTA and FQGNSA. The CDR3 contains 16 residues. Trimming removed 5 bases at V and 1 base at J, with 14 bases between. The CDR3 spells CASSDRQAGNTGELFF. DNA for the CDR3: TGTGCCAGCAGCGATCGTCAGGCTGGGAACACCGGGGAGCTGTTTTTT.

The CDR3 region has the DNA TGCGCCAGCAGCCAACAGGCAGGGGGCACCGGGGAGCTGTTTTTT. This sequence encodes CASSQQAGGTGELFF. The chain combines TRBV4-3 with TRBJ2-2, with TRBD1 matching 7 bases. Germline values: CDR1 LGHNA, CDR2 YSLEER. The V segment lost 2 bases and the J segment 4 bases; nucleotides outside the gene matches: 4. The CDR3 runs 15 residues.

There are a few counts of this clone. V gene TRBV5-1 combines with J gene TRBJ2-3, with TRBD2 identical over 7 bases. This CDR3 region has 16 residues. Germline-derived CDR1 and CDR2 are SGHRS and YFSETQ. V shed 0 bases and J 3 bases; nucleotides not matched to a gene: 7. The CDR3 sequence: CASSLGSSGGTDTQYF. The CDR3 DNA reads TGCGCCAGCAGCTTGGGATCTAGCGGAGGTACAGATACGCAGTATTTT.

This rearrangement joins TRBV11-2 to TRBJ2-3, with D possibly TRBD2 on 7 matching bases. V was trimmed by 5 bases and J by 4 bases, leaving 16 bases between them. The CDR3 sequence is 15 residues long. CDR1 SGHAT and CDR2 FQNNGV come from the germline V gene. The CDR3 protein is CASSPPGGPADTQYF. CDR3 nucleotide sequence: TGTGCCAGCAGCCCGCCCGGGGGGCCCGCAGATACGCAGTATTTT. Combining the CDR3 with reference TRBV11-2 and TRBJ2-3 gives the whole variable domain EAGVAQSPRYKIIEKRQSVAFWCNPISGHATLYWYQQILGQGPKLLIQFQNNGVVDDSQLPKDRFSAERLKGVDSTLKIQPAKLEDSAVYLCASSPPGGPADTQYFGPGTRLTVL.

This clone was found a few times. V gene TRBV7-2 combines with J gene TRBJ1-5; TRBD1 is a possible D gene (5 bases). In germline, CDR1 is SGHTA, CDR2 FQGNSA. V gave up 0 bases and J gave up 6 bases, with 12 bases separating them. The CDR3 consists of 15 residues. DNA of the CDR3: TGTGCCAGCAGCTTAGCGCCCATCCAGGGTCAGCCCCAGCATTTT. It codes for CASSLAPIQGQPQHF.

The chain uses TRBV27 and TRBJ2-4; 8 bases agree with TRBD2. J was trimmed by 0 bases and V by 2 bases; bases with no gene match: 9. Germline CDR1 reads MNHEY; CDR2 reads SMNVEV (reference sequence). This CDR3 contains 18 residues. The CDR3 DNA is TGTGCCAGCAGTTTAGTACCTACTAGCGGCCTAGCCAAAAACATTCAGTACTTC. Amino acid sequence: CASSLVPTSGLAKNIQYF.

V gene TRBV21-1 combines with J gene TRBJ1-1. TRBV21-1 is tagged as a pseudogene. CDR3 length equals 16 residues. CDR3 protein: CASSKESTADTGEAFF. The CDR3 nucleotides are TGTGCCAGCAGCAAAGAATCAACAGCGGATACTGGTGAAGCTTTCTTT.

The chain joins TRBV2 to TRBJ1-5; D not certain. The CDR3 contains 13 residues. CDR1 SNHLY and CDR2 FYNNEI come from the germline V gene. Trimming removed 6 bases at V and 4 bases at J, with 10 bases between. CDR3 sequence (DNA): TGTGCCAGCAGCCTAAGCTTAAATCAGCCCCAGCATTTT. Amino acids: CASSLSLNQPQHF.

This clone was found once. J is TRBJ2-6 and V is TRBV11-2; a weak D match, TRBD2 (5 bases). CDR3 length equals 17 residues. V was trimmed by 4 bases and J by 4 bases, leaving 17 bases between them. Germline CDR1 reads SGHAT; CDR2 reads FQNNGV. In DNA, the CDR3 is TGTGCCAGCAGCTCCCCCAGCCTAGCAAACGGGGCCAACGTCCTGACTTTC. It specifies CASSSPSLANGANVLTF.

The rearrangement uses TRBV7-9 and TRBJ2-3; D gene uncertain. V dropped 1 base and J dropped 6 bases, with 5 bases sitting between them. Germline CDR1 reads SEHNR; CDR2 reads FQNEAQ (reference sequence). CDR3 size: 12 residues. The CDR3 reads CASSLVPDTQYF. The CDR3, as DNA: TGTGCCAGCAGCTTAGTCCCGGATACGCAGTATTTT.